A single sample gave rise to the 8 T cell receptor beta chains below, sequenced in a study of Tregs in tolerant kidney transplant recipients. Mixed chimerism was transient after nonmyeloablative marrow transplants from related graft donors. Sequenced by immunoSEQ multiplex PCR; TCRdb stores in-frame clones only, minus some. Of 50,000 or so clones detected, about 89% appear once; the ten largest clones hold 12% to 15%. Sequencing was performed on CD8+ T cells from blood (PBMCs), taken 24 months after the transplant. These TCRs come from a human patient who received a combined kidney and bone marrow transplant. Some T cells may be supplied by the graft donor.

The chain is built from TRBV9 and TRBJ1-1, with 7 bases matching TRBD1. Germline V gene sequence: CDR1 SGDLS, CDR2 YYNGEE. CDR3 length equals 14 residues. V lost 3 bases and J lost 0; bases outside the gene matches: 2. The DNA for the CDR3 is TGTGCCAGCAGCGGAGGGACAGTGAACACTGAAGCTTTCTTT. Encoded protein: CASSGGTVNTEAFF.

This clone was seen only once. The chain combines TRBV7-3 with TRBJ2-3; D remains unclear. Germline CDR1 is SGHTA and CDR2 is FQGTGA. The CDR3 runs to 15 residues. V was clipped by 1 base and J by 0 bases, with 8 bases between them. The CDR3: CASSLIPVSTDTQYF. CDR3 in DNA: TGTGCCAGCAGCTTAATACCAGTTAGCACAGATACGCAGTATTTT.

The chain uses TRBV28 and TRBJ2-7, with 10 bases fitting TRBD1. V trimming: 2 bases; J trimming: 5 bases; junction bases outside the gene matches: 6. There are 15 residues in the CDR3. Germline V gives CDR1 MDHEN, CDR2 SYDVKM. The CDR3 here is CASSLPADRGNEQYF. CDR3 bases: TGTGCCAGCAGTTTACCGGCGGACAGGGGGAACGAGCAGTACTTC.

As for this clone: Compared with germline, one end of the junction differs, possibly owing to a read error. V usage is TRBV19 and J usage is TRBJ1-2, with 7 bases matching TRBD1. This CDR3 is built from 12 residues. Germline assignment: CDR1 LNHDA and CDR2 SQIVND (reference sequence). The CDR3 loop reads CASSSGQPETYF. DNA of the CDR3: TGTGCCAGTAGTTCGGGACAGCCCGAGACCTACTTC.

This clone has only one observation. The chain carries TRBV11-2 and TRBJ2-3, with D possibly matching TRBD2 (5 bases). Trimming pared 8 bases from V and 3 bases from J, leaving 12 bases between. This CDR3 has 13 amino acids. The germline CDR1 and CDR2 sequences are SGHAT and FQNNGV. CDR3 residues: CASAIRGTDTQYF. The CDR3 DNA follows: TGTGCCAGCGCGATCCGGGGTACAGATACGCAGTATTTT.

This chain joins TRBV30 and TRBJ2-7; D perhaps matches TRBD1 (5 bases). This CDR3 contains 11 residues. Germline CDR1 and CDR2: GTSNPN and SVGIG (reference sequence). V dropped 4 bases and J dropped 4 bases, with 8 bases sitting between them. CDR3 DNA: TGTGCCTGGACAGGGATTTACGAGCAGTACTTC. As protein: CAWTGIYEQYF.

Concerning this clone: Other DNA sequences in the sample encode the same CDR3. The V gene is TRBV19, the J gene TRBJ1-6; 7 nucleotides align to TRBD1. CDR1 is LNHDA and CDR2 is SQIVND in the germline V gene (reference sequence). The V gene end was trimmed by 8 bases and the J gene end by 13 bases; junction bases not matched to a gene: 20. There are 16 residues in the CDR3. The CDR3 spells CASGPGQFFLHSPLHF. CDR3 in DNA: TGTGCCAGTGGGCCGGGACAGTTCTTCCTGCACTCCCCCCTCCACTTT.

The chain combines TRBV4-2 with TRBJ1-2; weak D call: TRBD1 (6 bases). Germline V CDR1 and CDR2: LGHNA, YNFKEQ. The length of the CDR3 is 15 residues. V lost 4 bases, J lost 2 bases, and 14 bases lay in between. As DNA, the CDR3 is TGTGCCAGCAGCCCTGGGGACACCCTCAACTATGGCTACACCTTC. Residues: CASSPGDTLNYGYTF.